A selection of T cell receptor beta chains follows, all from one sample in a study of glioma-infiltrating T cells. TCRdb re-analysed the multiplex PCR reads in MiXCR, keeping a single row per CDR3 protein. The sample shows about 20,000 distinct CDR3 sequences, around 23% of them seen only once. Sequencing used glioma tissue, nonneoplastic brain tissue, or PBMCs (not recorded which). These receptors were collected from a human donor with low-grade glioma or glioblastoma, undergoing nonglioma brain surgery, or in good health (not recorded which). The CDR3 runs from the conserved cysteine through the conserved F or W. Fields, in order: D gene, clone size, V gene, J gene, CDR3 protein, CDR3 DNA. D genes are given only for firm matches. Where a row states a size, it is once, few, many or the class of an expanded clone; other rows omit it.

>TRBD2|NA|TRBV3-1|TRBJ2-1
CASSQASLAGRDNEQFF
TGTGCCAGCAGCCAAGCCTCACTAGCGGGGCGTGACAATGAGCAGTTCTTC
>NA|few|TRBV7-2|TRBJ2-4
CASSPRDMLAKNIQYF
TGTGCCAGCAGCCCACGGGACATGTTAGCCAAAAACATTCAGTACTTC
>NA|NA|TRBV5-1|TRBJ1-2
CASSFQTGGYGYTF
TGCGCCAGCAGCTTCCAGACAGGAGGCTATGGCTACACCTTC
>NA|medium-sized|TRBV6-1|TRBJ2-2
CASTRTDSNTGELFF
TGTGCCAGCACCCGGACAGATTCGAACACCGGGGAGCTGTTTTTT
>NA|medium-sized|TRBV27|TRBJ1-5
CASSFGGSDRHQPQHF
TGTGCCAGCAGTTTTGGGGGGTCAGACAGGCATCAGCCCCAGCATTTT
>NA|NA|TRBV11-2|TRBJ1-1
CASSLGRGNTEAFF
TGTGCCAGCAGCTTAGGCAGGGGGAACACTGAAGCTTTCTTT
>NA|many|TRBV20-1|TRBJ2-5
CSAYRETQYF
TGCAGTGCTTACCGGGAGACCCAGTACTTC
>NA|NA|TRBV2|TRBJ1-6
CASSETVGSVYNSPLHF
TGTGCCAGCAGTGAAACAGTAGGGTCAGTCTATAATTCACCCCTCCACTTT
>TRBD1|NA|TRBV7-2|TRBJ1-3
CARSRLPGQEVSGNTIYF
TGTGCCCGCAGTCGACTCCCGGGACAGGAAGTAAGTGGAAACACCATATATTTT
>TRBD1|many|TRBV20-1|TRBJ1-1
CSARSAGRGTEAFF
TGCAGTGCTAGAAGTGCTGGCAGGGGGACTGAAGCTTTCTTT
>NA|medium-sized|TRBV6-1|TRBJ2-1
CASSRLNEQFF
TGTGCCAGCAGCAGACTCAATGAGCAGTTCTTC
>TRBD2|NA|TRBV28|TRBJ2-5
CASSLILAGGPRETQYF
TGTGCCAGCAGTTTAATACTAGCGGGGGGGCCTAGAGAGACCCAGTACTTC
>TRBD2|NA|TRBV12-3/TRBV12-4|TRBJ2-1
CASSLGGGSYNEQFF
TGTGCCAGCAGTTTAGGGGGGGGCTCCTACAATGAGCAGTTCTTC
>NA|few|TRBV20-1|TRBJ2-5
CSASRGGGVETQYF
TGCAGTGCCTCTAGAGGGGGGGGAGTGGAGACCCAGTACTTC
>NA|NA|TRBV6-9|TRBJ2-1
CASSYQVGAGNERFF
NA
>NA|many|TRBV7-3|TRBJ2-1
CASSISSYNEQFF
TGTGCCAGCAGCATAAGCTCCTACAATGAGCAGTTCTTC
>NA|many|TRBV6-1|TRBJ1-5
CASSSREPPGQPQHF
TGTGCCAGCAGTAGCAGGGAACCCCCAGGTCAGCCCCAGCATTTT